The clone carrying this TCR beta chain was seen a few times. What it binds is unknown. Clones were read by immunoSEQ multiplex PCR, and TCRdb kept only the in-frame ones, dropping some. The repertoire holds some 160,000 clones, with about 88% as singletons. Donors came from a validation cohort of some 110 subjects, distinct from the first 666-subject cohort. The sample originates from a study of cytomegalovirus exposure and HLA in healthy donors. Notes on the study in general: Reported performance of the classifier showed diagnosis of cytomegalovirus status with high specificity and sensitivity. There were three CMV-associated chains whose specificity for CMV antigens was confirmed in vitro.

The V end lost 1 base, the J end lost 3 bases, and 10 bases lay between the germline ends. Germline CDR1 LGHNA, CDR2 YSLEER. The CDR3 totals 14 residues. Sequenced input: PBMCs. This chain links TRBV4-3 with TRBJ2-7, with D maybe TRBD1 (6 bases). The receptor comes from a man between 18 and 35 years old in good health and CMV-seronegative. CDR3 sequence: CASSQGLDSYEQYF. The CDR3 DNA reads TGCGCCAGCAGCCAAGGTTTGGACAGCTACGAGCAGTACTTC.